This TCR beta chain was observed in a study of immune cell composition in non-small cell lung cancer. Study-wide findings and caveats: In adenocarcinoma, maximal tumour-associated clone frequency tracked TIL tumour reactivity. 60% to 80% of squamous and roughly 32% of adenocarcinoma cases had tumour-associated clones >0.5%.

On this clone: Its antigen is still unknown.

Normal lung sampling was at least 3 cm from the tumour, as distant as possible. In germline, CDR1 is MDHEN, CDR2 SYDVKM. Trimming took 5 bases from V and 0 from J, leaving 14 bases between them. CDR3 length equals 16 residues. TCRdb keeps only in-frame clones here, not all; method: immunoSEQ multiplex PCR. The table lists hundreds of clones, 70% to 80% of them singletons. The chain combines TRBV28 with TRBJ1-5, with D possibly TRBD1 on 5 matching bases. The receptor's source is a human donor with non-small cell lung cancer. The specimen was non-adjacent lung tissue. In nucleotides, the CDR3 is TGTGCCAGCAGTGGGGGGGGGTCCCATAGCAATCAGCCCCAGCATTTT. Translation gives CASSGGGSHSNQPQHF.